This is a list of T cell receptor beta chains from one sample in a study of blood T cells in healthy people across ages. Each CDR3 protein gets one entry after TCRdb re-called the 5' RACE reads with MiXCR. The sample lists 600,000 to 1,000,000 distinct CDR3 sequences, roughly 25% occurring once. The data were also submitted as part of a second study, on T cells of mothers and their children.

Source material: blood. The receptors were gathered from a boy under 18 in good health. Both conserved end residues are part of each CDR3. Each record gives: J gene, D gene, V gene, clone size, CDR3 protein, CDR3 DNA. The D gene is left open where the match is weak. Size is omitted from some rows. Given values are once, few, many or a class for expanded clones.

>TRBJ2-2|TRBD2|TRBV7-3|.
CASSPYTSGGAPGELFF
TGTGCCAGCAGCCCGTACACTAGCGGGGGGGCCCCGGGGGAGCTGTTTTTT
>TRBJ2-3|.|TRBV21-1|.
CASSLPVQGADTQYF
TGTGCCAGCAGCCTCCCGGTACAGGGCGCAGATACGCAGTATTTT
>TRBJ2-7|TRBD1|TRBV20-1|.
CSARDQQGFYEQYF
TGCAGTGCTAGAGATCAACAGGGGTTTTACGAGCAGTACTTC
>TRBJ1-6|TRBD1|TRBV12-3/TRBV12-4|.
CASTLRQGDNSPLHF
TGTGCCAGCACCCTAAGACAGGGAGATAATTCACCCCTCCACTTT
>TRBJ2-3|TRBD1|TRBV23-1|once
CASSPIPRQGPSGDTQYF
TGCGCCAGCAGTCCTATCCCACGACAGGGCCCAAGCGGAGATACGCAGTATTTT
>TRBJ2-1|TRBD2|TRBV5-1|.
CASSFGTSGDEQFF
TGCGCCAGCAGCTTCGGGACTAGCGGTGATGAGCAGTTCTTC
>TRBJ2-7|.|TRBV3-1|few
CASSPDITYEQYF
TGTGCCAGCAGCCCCGATATTACCTACGAGCAGTACTTC
>TRBJ2-7|.|TRBV6-7|few
CASSYPDQGEQYF
TGTGCCAGCAGTTACCCAGACCAGGGGGAGCAGTACTTC
>TRBJ2-5|TRBD2|TRBV20-1|.
CSARDPIKWASGIETQYF
TGCAGTGCTAGAGACCCCATCAAGTGGGCTAGCGGGATAGAGACCCAGTACTTC
>TRBJ2-5|.|TRBV20-1|.
CSAVNQETQYF
TGCAGTGCCGTAAACCAAGAGACCCAGTACTTC